This T cell receptor beta chain is drawn from a study of shared clonotypes between healthy human individuals. The ends were cut back, 3 bases at V and 6 bases at J, with 12 bases in the middle. Germline V gives CDR1 WSHSY, CDR2 SAAADI. CDR3 length: 13 amino acids. Positively selected for CCR7, the CD45RO-negative cells used as naive CD8 cells excluded terminally differentiated effector memory CD45RA+ cells. The table came from immunoSEQ multiplex PCR; TCRdb's copy has only in-frame clones and leaves some out. This sample has roughly 2,000,000 clones, with roughly 94% found just once. The sample comprised naive CD8+ T cells sorted from blood. The TCR sequence derives from a man aged 18 to 29 in good health. The rearrangement uses TRBV10-2 and TRBJ2-7; D gene uncertain. The CDR3, as DNA: TGCGCCAGCAGTGATGGGTCTTCCGCCGAGCAGTACTTC. Its protein is CASSDGSSAEQYF.